This passage covers 23 T cell receptor beta chains from one sample sequenced in a study of shared clonotypes between healthy human individuals. Produced via immunoSEQ multiplex PCR; TCRdb's table is partial and in-frame only. Among some 2.4 million clones listed, 90% to 95% were seen once. The sequencing sample was made of naive CD4+ T cells from PBMCs. Subset denoted: CD45RA+ positively selected. The source is a man in his late teens or twenties in good health. Some clones in this sample may be carry-over from other donors' samples.

V usage is TRBV5-1 and J usage is TRBJ1-3; D possibly corresponds to TRBD1 (5 bases). Germline values: CDR1 SGHRS, CDR2 YFSETQ. V was clipped by 0 bases and J by 8 bases, with 12 bases between them. The CDR3 is made up of 14 amino acids. CDR3 protein: CASSLDSGADTIYF. CDR3 sequence (DNA): TGCGCCAGCAGCTTGGATTCTGGGGCGGACACCATATATTTT.

This sequence joins TRBV27 and TRBJ2-7; TRBD1 aligns across 8 bases. Germline V gene lookup returns CDR1 MNHEY and CDR2 SMNVEV (reference sequence). This CDR3 has 13 amino acids. The junction had 4 bases not matched to a gene; V was cut back by 7 bases and J by 2 bases. In nucleotides, the CDR3 is TGTGCCAGCAAGGGACAGGACACCTACGAGCAGTACTTC. This codes for CASKGQDTYEQYF.

This chain uses TRBV5-1 with TRBJ2-3, with D possibly TRBD1 on 6 matching bases. The germline CDR1 and CDR2 sequences are SGHRS and YFSETQ. The length of the CDR3 is 13 residues. V was pared by 7 bases and J by 2 bases, with 11 bases between. CDR3 amino acids: CASPRTDTDTQYF. DNA of the CDR3: TGCGCCAGCCCAAGGACAGACACAGATACGCAGTATTTT.

V and J are TRBV11-1 and TRBJ2-7; 10 bases agree with TRBD2. Germline CDR1 and CDR2: SGHAT and FQDESV (reference sequence). The CDR3 runs to 15 residues. V shed 5 bases and J 5 bases; nucleotides not matched to a gene: 9. The CDR3 nucleotides read TGTGCCAGCAGCCCCCAGGGAGCGGGAGGGCACGAGCAGTACTTC. It translates to CASSPQGAGGHEQYF.

V gene TRBV28 combines with J gene TRBJ2-7; the match to TRBD1 covers 8 bases. The CDR3 is made up of 15 amino acids. Per germline, CDR1 MDHEN and CDR2 SYDVKM. The J segment lost 5 bases and the V segment lost 7 bases, leaving 13 bases of the junction unmatched. The CDR3 nucleotides are TGTGCCAGCACTCCGACAGGGGTTGGTTTTAACGAGCAGTACTTC. Translating gives CASTPTGVGFNEQYF.

This rearrangement joins TRBV7-9 to TRBJ2-3; TRBD1 matches at 9 bases. The CDR3 is 16 residues long. Losses at the gene ends were 5 bases for V and 3 bases for J; bases not matched to a gene: 9. Germline CDR1 is SEHNR and CDR2 is FQNEAQ (reference sequence). The CDR3 protein is CASSRGTGMLTDTQYF. CDR3 DNA: TGTGCCAGCAGCCGTGGGACAGGGATGCTTACAGATACGCAGTATTTT. The full variable domain, with the rest looked up from reference TRBV7-9 and TRBJ2-3, is DTGVSQNPRHKITKRGQNVTFRCDPISEHNRLYWYRQTLGQGPEFLTYFQNEAQLEKSRLLSDRFSAERPKGSFSTLEIQRTEQGDSAMYLCASSRGTGMLTDTQYFGPGTRLTVL.

The rearrangement links TRBV28 to TRBJ1-2; D is possibly TRBD1 (5 bases). Between the trimmed V and J ends, which lost 7 bases and 8 bases, there was a span of 17 bases. Germline CDR1 is MDHEN and CDR2 is SYDVKM. This CDR3 is built from 13 residues. The CDR3: CASNLRGRAGYTF. DNA for the CDR3: TGTGCCAGCAACCTAAGGGGCAGGGCCGGCTACACCTTC.

V usage is TRBV7-9 and J usage is TRBJ2-3; 7 positions match TRBD2. CDR3 length: 15 amino acids. Losses at the gene ends were 5 bases for V and 0 bases for J; bases not matched to a gene: 5. The germline V gene has CDR1 SEHNR and CDR2 FQNEAQ (reference sequence). The CDR3 sequence: CASSPQAGSTDTQYF. DNA for the CDR3: TGTGCCAGCAGCCCACAAGCGGGAAGCACAGATACGCAGTATTTT.

CDR3 loop: CASQTGRAGELFF. DNA of the CDR3: TGTGCCAGCCAGACAGGGCGCGCCGGGGAGCTGTTTTTT. This chain uses TRBV19 with TRBJ2-2; 7 bases are a match to TRBD1. Germline CDR1 and CDR2: LNHDA and SQIVND (reference sequence). The ends lost 9 bases at V and 6 bases at J; junction bases unmatched: 7. CDR3 length: 13 residues.

The V call is TRBV5-1, the J call TRBJ2-3, with a weak D call TRBD2 (6 bases). Trimming removed 4 bases from V and 2 bases from J, with 17 bases in between. The CDR3 contains 16 residues. Germline CDR1 is SGHRS and CDR2 is YFSETQ. The CDR3 loop reads CASSAPGLGLTDTQYF. In nucleotides, the CDR3 is TGCGCCAGCAGCGCACCGGGACTGGGACTCACAGATACGCAGTATTTT.

The chain joins TRBV9 to TRBJ2-5; 7 bases agree with TRBD1. CDR1 and CDR2 from the germline V gene are SGDLS and YYNGEE. The CDR3 is 17 amino acids. After removal of 1 base from V and 4 bases from J, the junction contained 13 bases not matched to a gene. The CDR3 reads CASSVSQGGPRGETQYF. CDR3 in DNA: TGTGCCAGCAGCGTAAGCCAAGGGGGCCCCCGAGGAGAGACCCAGTACTTC.

This chain links TRBV28 with TRBJ1-4, with TRBD1 matching 7 bases. Germline trimming cut 6 bases from V and 5 bases from J; bases unmatched to any gene: 9. Germline CDR1 is MDHEN and CDR2 is SYDVKM. CDR3 length: 15 residues. CDR3 sequence reads: CASRAPTGWNEKLFF. The CDR3 DNA follows: TGTGCCAGCAGAGCCCCGACAGGGTGGAATGAAAAACTGTTTTTT. Variable domain in full (rest from reference TRBV28 and TRBJ1-4): DVKVTQSSRYLVKRTGEKVFLECVQDMDHENMFWYRQDPGLGLRLIYFSYDVKMKEKGDIPEGYSVSREKKERFSLILESASTNQTSMYLCASRAPTGWNEKLFFGSGTQLSVL.

The genes are TRBV27 and TRBJ2-6; D uncertain. CDR1 and CDR2 (germline): MNHEY, SMNVEV (reference sequence). V lost 7 bases and J lost 0, with 7 bases in between. This CDR3 comprises 14 residues. The CDR3 DNA follows: TGTGCCAGCACCCCGGACTCTGGGGCCAACGTCCTGACTTTC. It translates to CASTPDSGANVLTF. Complete variable domain (other parts from reference TRBV27 and TRBJ2-6): EAQVTQNPRYLITVTGKKLTVTCSQNMNHEYMSWYRQDPGLGLRQIYYSMNVEVTDKGDVPEGYKVSRKEKRNFPLILESPSPNQTSLYFCASTPDSGANVLTFGAGSRLTVL.

The rearrangement joins TRBV28 to TRBJ1-2; 10 bases are shared with TRBD1. The CDR3 is 15 amino acids. V lost 6 bases and J lost 5; bases outside the gene matches: 9. Germline V gene data show CDR1 as MDHEN and CDR2 as SYDVKM. CDR3 sequence (DNA): TGTGCCAGCAGCAGGCCCGGGACAGGGGATTATGGCTACACCTTC. It specifies CASSRPGTGDYGYTF.

The J gene is TRBJ1-1, the V gene TRBV6-4; 8 bases are a match to TRBD1. The CDR3 loop spans 15 amino acids. V lost 4 bases to trimming and J lost 1 base; unmatched junction nucleotides: 5. Germline V lookup: CDR1 MRHNA, CDR2 SNTAGT. CDR3 DNA sequence: TGTGCCAGCAGTGCAGGGGGCGCGGGGAACACTGAAGCTTTCTTT. Protein sequence: CASSAGGAGNTEAFF.

The rearrangement joins TRBV6-6 to TRBJ2-7, with 10 nucleotides matching TRBD1. The length of the CDR3 is 15 residues. From germline, CDR1 is MNHNY and CDR2 SVGAGI (reference sequence). V shed 6 bases and J 2 bases; nucleotides not matched to a gene: 7. CDR3 in DNA: TGTGCCAGCAGACCCAGACAGGGGGCCCCCTACGAGCAGTACTTC. Translated: CASRPRQGAPYEQYF.

The CDR3 DNA is TGTGCCAGTAGGGGGACAGGGAGGAACGGCTACACCTTC. This codes for CASRGTGRNGYTF. The chain couples TRBV19 to TRBJ1-2; the match to TRBD1 covers 9 bases. J was trimmed by 8 bases and V by 6 bases; bases with no gene match: 7. CDR1 and CDR2 from the germline V gene are LNHDA and SQIVND (reference sequence). This CDR3 is built from 13 residues.

V usage is TRBV5-1 and J usage is TRBJ2-5; D unclear. Germline V gene lookup returns CDR1 SGHRS and CDR2 YFSETQ. Trimming stripped 4 bases from V and 5 bases from J, with 18 bases between. CDR3 length equals 15 residues. CDR3 in amino acids: CASSPGPKKLETQYF. The CDR3 region has the DNA TGCGCCAGCAGCCCCGGGCCTAAAAAGTTGGAGACCCAGTACTTC.

The CDR3 spells CASSKNRGLEKLFF. The CDR3 nucleotides are TGTGCCAGCAGCAAAAACAGGGGGCTGGAAAAACTGTTTTTT. The chain employs TRBV2 and TRBJ1-4; 9 nucleotides align to TRBD1. The CDR3 consists of 14 residues. Germline values: CDR1 SNHLY, CDR2 FYNNEI. V was pared by 6 bases and J by 8 bases, with 7 bases of the junction left unmatched.

The chain links TRBV19 to TRBJ2-3, with D perhaps assigned TRBD1 or TRBD2 (6 bases each). The V gene lost 9 bases and the J gene lost 4 bases, with 23 bases spanning the gap. CDR3 length: 16 amino acids. Germline V gives CDR1 LNHDA, CDR2 SQIVND (reference sequence). In DNA form, the CDR3 reads TGTGCCAGCAGACTAAGAGGGGGGACGGGATCAGATACGCAGTATTTT. It specifies CASRLRGGTGSDTQYF. Supplemented by reference TRBV19 and TRBJ2-3, the full variable domain reads DGGITQSPKYLFRKEGQNVTLSCEQNLNHDAMYWYRQDPGQGLRLIYYSQIVNDFQKGDIAEGYSVSREKKESFPLTVTSAQKNPTAFYLCASRLRGGTGSDTQYFGPGTRLTVL.

About this clone: Other DNA sequences in the sample encode the same CDR3. The CDR3 nucleotides are TGCGCCAGCAGCTTGTTGACTAGCGGGACATACGAGCAGTACTTC. Translation gives CASSLLTSGTYEQYF. This rearrangement joins TRBV5-1 to TRBJ2-7, with 11 bases aligning to TRBD2. This CDR3 region has 15 residues. CDR1 SGHRS and CDR2 YFSETQ come from the germline V gene. The V and J ends lost 1 base and 4 bases, in that order; junction bases with no gene match: 4. Together with reference TRBV5-1 and TRBJ2-7, the CDR3 gives the full variable domain: KAGVTQTPRYLIKTRGQQVTLSCSPISGHRSVSWYQQTPGQGLQFLFEYFSETQRNKGNFPGRFSGRQFSNSRSEMNVSTLELGDSALYLCASSLLTSGTYEQYFGPGTRLTVT.

The genes are TRBV4-1 and TRBJ1-2, with 8 bases that match TRBD1. Germline CDR1 is MGHRA and CDR2 is YSYEKL. The CDR3 runs to 13 residues. The junction had 5 bases not matched to a gene; V was cut back by 3 bases and J by 8 bases. The CDR3 DNA follows: TGCGCCAGCAGCCAGGACAGGGCGGGAGGCTACACCTTC. Protein sequence: CASSQDRAGGYTF.

This chain joins TRBV6-1 and TRBJ1-1; 7 bases are a match to TRBD1. CDR3 length equals 12 residues. With V trimmed by 6 bases and J by 11 bases, 9 bases remained unmatched. The germline V gene encodes CDR1 MNHNS and CDR2 SASEGT. The CDR3 coding sequence is TGTGCCAGCAGAGTGACAGGGATTGAGGCTTTCTTT. Protein product: CASRVTGIEAFF.